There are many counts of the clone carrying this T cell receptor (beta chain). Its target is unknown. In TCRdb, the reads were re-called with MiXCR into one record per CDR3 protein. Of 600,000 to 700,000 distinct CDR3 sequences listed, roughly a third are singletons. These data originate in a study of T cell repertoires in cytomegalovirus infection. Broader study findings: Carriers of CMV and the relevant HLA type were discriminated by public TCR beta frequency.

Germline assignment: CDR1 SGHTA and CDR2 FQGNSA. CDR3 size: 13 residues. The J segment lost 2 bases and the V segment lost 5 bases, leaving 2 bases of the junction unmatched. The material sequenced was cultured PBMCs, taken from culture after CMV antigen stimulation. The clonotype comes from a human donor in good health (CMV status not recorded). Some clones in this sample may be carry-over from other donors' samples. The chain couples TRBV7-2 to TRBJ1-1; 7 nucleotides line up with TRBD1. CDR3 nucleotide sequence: TGTGCCAGCAGCCGGGACAGCAACACTGAAGCTTTCTTT. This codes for CASSRDSNTEAFF. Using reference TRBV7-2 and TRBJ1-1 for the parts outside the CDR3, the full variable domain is GAGVSQSPSNKVTEKGKDVELRCDPISGHTALYWYRQSLGQGLEFLIYFQGNSAPDKSGLPSDRFSAERTGGSVSTLTIQRTQQEDSAVYLCASSRDSNTEAFFGQGTRLTVV.